There are a few counts of the clone carrying this T cell receptor (beta chain). Its cognate antigen is unknown. The sequence runs out 3 residues before the end of the CDR3; the remainder is reconstructed from the germline J gene. Per the germline V gene, CDR1 is MNHEY and CDR2 is SVGEGT. This CDR3 has 14 residues. Most patients and controls had Caucasian heritage. This specimen comes from a study of T cell clonality in common variable immunodeficiency. Whole-study findings and limits: In common variable immunodeficiency, TCR beta chains reportedly carried fewer deletions and N-nucleotide insertions. Patient heterogeneity in the CVID cohort limited correlations between repertoire features and clinical complications.

This table comes from immunoSEQ multiplex PCR, and its TCRdb copy is limited to in-frame clones, with some not included. The record shows about 45,000 clones for this sample, with no singletons present. This sequence was found in a person aged 18 to 75 in good health. The source material was peripheral blood mononuclear cells. V gene TRBV6-2 or TRBV6-3 combines with J gene TRBJ1-2; TRBD1 might be the D (5 bases). The CDR3 reads CASTTGGGTDTYTF. The DNA read from the CDR3 is TGTGCCAGCACCACGGGGGGTGGCACAGATACC.